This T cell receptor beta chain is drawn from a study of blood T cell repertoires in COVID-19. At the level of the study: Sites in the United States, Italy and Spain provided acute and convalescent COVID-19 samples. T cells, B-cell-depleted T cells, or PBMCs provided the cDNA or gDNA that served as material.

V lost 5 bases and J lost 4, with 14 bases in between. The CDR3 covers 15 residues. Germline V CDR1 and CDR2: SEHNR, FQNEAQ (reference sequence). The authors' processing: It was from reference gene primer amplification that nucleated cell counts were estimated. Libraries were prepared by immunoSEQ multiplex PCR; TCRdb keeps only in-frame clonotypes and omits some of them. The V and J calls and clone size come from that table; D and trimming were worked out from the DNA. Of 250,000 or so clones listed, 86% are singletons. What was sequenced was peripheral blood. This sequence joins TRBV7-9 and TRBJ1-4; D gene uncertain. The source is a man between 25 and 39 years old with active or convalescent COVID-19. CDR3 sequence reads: CASSVITGSNEKLFF. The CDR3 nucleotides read TGTGCCAGCAGCGTAATAACGGGAAGTAATGAAAAACTGTTTTTT.